This TCR beta chain was sequenced for a study of T cell responses to AZD1222 COVID-19 vaccine. Study-level results: Spike-wide coverage was observed for vaccine-associated CD4 TCRs, with dominant responses at 160-218 and 743-854.

The data were produced by immunoSEQ multiplex PCR, yet TCRdb's version contains in-frame clones alone and is incomplete. Of 150,000 to 200,000 clones in the sample, less than 95% were seen once. Comment on this clone: What it binds is unknown.

Germline V gene lookup returns CDR1 KGHSH and CDR2 LQKENI. V was clipped by 3 bases and J by 3 bases, with 11 bases between them. This CDR3 region has 14 residues. This specimen consisted of peripheral blood, obtained 28 days after the second AZD1222 dose. This chain joins TRBV18 and TRBJ1-1; D is perhaps TRBD1 (5 bases). The sequence was obtained from an adult who received the AZD1222 COVID-19 vaccine. CDR3: CASSPAGIDTEAFF. CDR3 DNA sequence: TGTGCCAGCTCACCGGCAGGGATTGACACTGAAGCTTTCTTT.